One and the same sample provided the 15 T cell receptor beta chains below, sequenced in a study of T cell responses to AZD1222 COVID-19 vaccine. Method: immunoSEQ multiplex PCR; TCRdb's copy keeps in-frame clones and lacks some. Of about 180,000 clones listed, almost 90% were seen once; the top ten hold more than 7%. The sequenced sample was peripheral blood, obtained on day 0 of AZD1222 vaccination. The receptors come from an adult in good health.

This clone was detected ten times or more. Other nucleotide sequences from this sample produce the same CDR3. The chain uses TRBV5-6 and TRBJ1-6; weak D call: TRBD1 (5 bases). The CDR3 runs 14 residues. Germline CDR1 is SGHDT and CDR2 is YYEEEE. Trimming left V 2 bases short and J 7 bases short, with 10 bases between. The CDR3 DNA follows: TGTGCCAGCAGCTTTGGGACGGGAAATTCACCCCTCCACTTT. Residues: CASSFGTGNSPLHF.

This chain joins TRBV29-1 and TRBJ1-1, with 8 positions matching TRBD1. The trim removed 7 bases at V and 8 bases at J, leaving 6 bases unmatched. The length of the CDR3 is 11 residues. Germline V gives CDR1 SQVTM, CDR2 ANQGSEA. CDR3: CSGQGLAEAFF. The CDR3 nucleotides read TGCAGCGGACAGGGGCTTGCCGAAGCTTTCTTT.

V is TRBV3-1 (or the pseudogene TRBV3-2) and J is TRBJ1-2; D not resolved. Germline V gene sequence: CDR1 LGHDT, CDR2 YNNKEL (reference sequence). The ends were cut back, 5 bases at V and 3 bases at J, with 10 bases in the middle. CDR3 size: 13 residues. The CDR3 reads CASSDTLDYGYTF. The CDR3 DNA sequence: TGTGCCAGCAGCGATACCCTGGACTATGGCTACACCTTC.

This clone was counted between two and nine times. No conserved phenylalanine or tryptophan ends this CDR3, so it is likely a read error. Because the CDR3's place on the DNA is in doubt, the DNA is left out and the CDR3 is given as listed by TCRdb. V and J are TRBV21-1 and TRBJ1-2. TRBV21-1 is marked as a pseudogene. The CDR3 totals 12 residues, both ends included. The CDR3 protein is CASSTKINCALG.

J is TRBJ1-1 and V is TRBV19; the match to TRBD1 covers 8 bases. This CDR3 region has 14 residues. Germline CDR1 LNHDA, CDR2 SQIVND (reference sequence). The J segment lost 5 bases and the V segment lost 3 bases, leaving 5 bases of the junction unmatched. The CDR3 DNA reads TGTGCCAGTAGTATTACTGACAGGGGAACTGAAGCTTTCTTT. Its translation: CASSITDRGTEAFF.

This chain links TRBV27 with TRBJ1-6; maybe TRBD1 (5 bases). Deletions cut 8 bases from V and 7 bases from J, with 9 bases between. Germline-derived CDR1 and CDR2 are MNHEY and SMNVEV (reference sequence). CDR3 size: 12 residues. The CDR3 is CASGDRNSPLHF. For the CDR3, the DNA is TGTGCCAGCGGAGACAGAAATTCACCCCTCCACTTT.

The J gene is TRBJ2-7, the V gene TRBV6-5; D is undetermined. CDR1 and CDR2 (germline): MNHEY, SVGAGI. The CDR3 spans 14 residues. V was clipped by 1 base and J by 3 bases, with 10 bases between them. CDR3 protein: CASSYFAGDYEQYF. The CDR3, as DNA: TGTGCCAGCAGTTACTTTGCAGGAGACTACGAGCAGTACTTC.

V and J are TRBV6-5 and TRBJ1-5; D is unresolved. This CDR3 contains 13 residues. V gave up 6 bases and J gave up 4 bases, with 10 bases separating them. Germline assignment: CDR1 MNHEY and CDR2 SVGAGI. The CDR3, as DNA: TGTGCCAGCAGCGACGGACGGAATCAGCCCCAGCATTTT. It specifies CASSDGRNQPQHF.

In this sample, this clone turned up a few times. This chain connects TRBV5-1 to TRBJ1-1; D gene uncertain. The CDR3 consists of 15 residues. V lost 6 bases, J lost 1 base, and 16 bases lay in between. Per germline, CDR1 SGHRS and CDR2 YFSETQ. The CDR3 region is CASTSLPGRNTEAFF. The CDR3 DNA sequence: TGCGCCAGCACATCACTGCCGGGAAGGAACACTGAAGCTTTCTTT.

The gene calls are TRBV19 and TRBJ1-5, with D uncertain. The CDR3 has 14 residues. V lost 8 bases and J 4 bases, leaving 15 bases between the germline ends. CDR1 and CDR2 from the germline V gene are LNHDA and SQIVND (reference sequence). The CDR3 reads CASSRGSPNQPQHF. The CDR3 DNA follows: TGTGCCAGTTCCCGAGGCAGCCCAAATCAGCCCCAGCATTTT. Filled out from reference TRBV19 and TRBJ1-5, the complete variable domain reads DGGITQSPKYLFRKEGQNVTLSCEQNLNHDAMYWYRQDPGQGLRLIYYSQIVNDFQKGDIAEGYSVSREKKESFPLTVTSAQKNPTAFYLCASSRGSPNQPQHFGDGTRLSIL.

This clone has only a few counts. This sequence joins TRBV9 and TRBJ2-3, with D possibly called TRBD1 or TRBD2 (5 bases each). Trimming shortened V by 4 bases and J by 3 bases, and 9 bases separated the two germline ends. The CDR3 has 13 amino acids. CDR1 and CDR2 from the germline V gene are SGDLS and YYNGEE. Here the CDR3 reads CASSNEGTDTQYF. The CDR3 nucleotides are TGTGCCAGCAGCAACGAGGGGACAGATACGCAGTATTTT.

V is TRBV4-2 and J is TRBJ2-3; possibly TRBD1 for D (5 bases). V was clipped by 4 bases and J by 6 bases, with 20 bases between them. In germline, CDR1 is LGHNA, CDR2 YNFKEQ. This CDR3 region has 16 residues. DNA of the CDR3: TGTGCCAGCAGCCCGGAATGGGGCGCTCCCATCGATACGCAGTATTTT. Translation: CASSPEWGAPIDTQYF.

The rearrangement joins TRBV19 to TRBJ2-1, with 7 bases matching TRBD2. Germline V gene sequence: CDR1 LNHDA, CDR2 SQIVND (reference sequence). The trim removed 6 bases at V and 4 bases at J, leaving 6 bases unmatched. The CDR3 extends over 14 amino acids. The CDR3 sequence: CASSVLAGYNEQFF. CDR3 bases: TGTGCCAGTAGCGTCTTAGCGGGTTACAATGAGCAGTTCTTC. The complete variable domain, with remaining parts taken from reference TRBV19 and TRBJ2-1, reads DGGITQSPKYLFRKEGQNVTLSCEQNLNHDAMYWYRQDPGQGLRLIYYSQIVNDFQKGDIAEGYSVSREKKESFPLTVTSAQKNPTAFYLCASSVLAGYNEQFFGPGTRLTVL.

The sample holds one count of this clone. The V call is TRBV19, the J call TRBJ2-1, with D possibly matching TRBD1 (6 bases). V lost 4 bases, J lost 0 bases, and 10 bases lay in between. Germline V CDR1 and CDR2: LNHDA, SQIVND (reference sequence). CDR3 length: 15 amino acids. The CDR3 reads CASSTDSSSYNEQFF. CDR3 bases: TGTGCCAGTAGTACGGACAGCAGCTCCTACAATGAGCAGTTCTTC.

This clone was counted once. J is TRBJ1-3 and V is TRBV14, with TRBD1 as a possible D gene (6 bases). Germline assignment: CDR1 SGHDN and CDR2 FVKESK. Trimming shortened V by 4 bases and J by 4 bases, and 14 bases separated the two germline ends. The CDR3 totals 15 residues. CDR3 nucleotide sequence: TGTGCCAGCAGCCCTAACGGGACACCAGGAAACACCATATATTTT. The encoded protein is CASSPNGTPGNTIYF.